The source of this TCR beta chain is a study of blood T cell repertoires in COVID-19. About the study: COVID-19 samples collected from the United States, Italy and Spain covered acute and convalescent phases. PBMCs, B-cell-depleted T cells, or T cells provided the cDNA or gDNA that made up the material.

The germline V gene has CDR1 GTSNPN and CDR2 SVGIG (reference sequence). V lost 0 bases and J lost 6, with 9 bases in between. The CDR3 runs 12 residues. Per the original methods: For nucleated cells, counts were estimated from reference gene primer amplification. Generated by immunoSEQ multiplex PCR, the TCRdb table keeps only in-frame clones and is missing some. The V and J calls and clone size come from that table; D and trimming were worked out from the DNA. This table has under 200,000 clones, approximately 84% appearing once. Across 20 to 25 US areas, participants ranged in age from about 18 to 90 years.

This sequence joins TRBV30 and TRBJ2-7; no definite D call. The receptor was isolated from a man in his fifties or sixties who had recovered from COVID-19. The sample was PBMCs or T cells enriched from blood (not recorded which). CDR3 protein: CAWSVQWSEQYF. The CDR3 coding sequence is TGTGCCTGGAGTGTACAATGGAGCGAGCAGTACTTC.